This T cell receptor (beta chain) stems from a study of cytomegalovirus exposure and HLA in healthy donors. Study findings and constraints: For TCR beta chains, V- and J-gene trimming was later linked to a missense DCLRE1C variant. It was only CMV serostatus that was available as immune exposure information. There were reportedly fewer N-insertions in an Asian-associated ancestry cluster than the approximately 700-donor mean, in a later analysis.

The PCR had 60 Vbeta and 13 Jbeta primers. Profiled with immunoSEQ multiplex PCR; TCRdb holds only in-frame clones, not every one. Listed are around 25,000 clones; 17% falls within the top ten. To note about this clone: Its antigen is not known.

Germline V gene data show CDR1 as SGHRS and CDR2 as YFSETQ. Trimming shortened V by 6 bases and J by 2 bases, and 13 bases separated the two germline ends. The CDR3 extends over 14 amino acids. The chain couples TRBV5-1 to TRBJ2-3; D may be TRBD1 (6 bases). Sequences were obtained from PBMCs. The clonotype originates from a male donor in good health and CMV-seropositive. The CDR3 region is CASTPGHFTDTQYF. CDR3 DNA: TGCGCCAGCACCCCGGGACACTTCACAGATACGCAGTATTTT.